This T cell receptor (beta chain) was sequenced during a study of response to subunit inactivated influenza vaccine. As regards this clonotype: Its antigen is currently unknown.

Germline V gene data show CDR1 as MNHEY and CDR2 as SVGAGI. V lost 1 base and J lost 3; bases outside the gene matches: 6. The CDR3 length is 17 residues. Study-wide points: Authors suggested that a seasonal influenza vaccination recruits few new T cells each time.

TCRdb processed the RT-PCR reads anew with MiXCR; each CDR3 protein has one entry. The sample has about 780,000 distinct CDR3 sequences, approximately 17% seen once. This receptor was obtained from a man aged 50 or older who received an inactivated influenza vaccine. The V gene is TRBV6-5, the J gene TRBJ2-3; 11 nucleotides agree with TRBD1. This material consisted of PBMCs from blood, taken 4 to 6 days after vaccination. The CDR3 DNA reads TGTGCCAGCAGTTACTTCGTCGGGACAGGGGGGACAGATACGCAGTATTTT. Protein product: CASSYFVGTGGTDTQYF.